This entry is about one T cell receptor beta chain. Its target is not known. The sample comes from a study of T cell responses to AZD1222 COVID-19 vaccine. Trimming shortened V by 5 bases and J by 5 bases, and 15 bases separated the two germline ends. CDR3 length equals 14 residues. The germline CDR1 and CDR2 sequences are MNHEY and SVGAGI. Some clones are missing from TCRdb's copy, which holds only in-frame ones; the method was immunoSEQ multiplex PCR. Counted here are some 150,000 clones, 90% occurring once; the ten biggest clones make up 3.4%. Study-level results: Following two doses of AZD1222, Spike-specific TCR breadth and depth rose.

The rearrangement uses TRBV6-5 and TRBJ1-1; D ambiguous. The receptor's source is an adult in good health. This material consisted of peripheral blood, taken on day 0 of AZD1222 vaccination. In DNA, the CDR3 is TGTGCCAGCAGTCGAGGGTCCCTGGGGACTGAAGCTTTCTTT. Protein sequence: CASSRGSLGTEAFF.